Below are 16 T cell receptor beta chains sequenced from a single sample in a study of blood T cell repertoires in COVID-19. Clones were read by immunoSEQ multiplex PCR, and TCRdb kept only the in-frame ones, dropping some. The sample includes 150,000 to 200,000 clones, 90% of them seen just once. Input material: peripheral blood. These receptors all stem from a man in his 60s with active or convalescent COVID-19.

The V gene is TRBV5-6, the J gene TRBJ1-5; 7 bases agree with TRBD1. Germline loops: CDR1 SGHDT, CDR2 YYEEEE. This CDR3 spans 18 amino acids. Unmatched junction bases numbered 11, after V lost 0 bases and J lost 2 bases. The CDR3 region has the DNA TGTGCCAGCAGCTTGGCCGACAGGGTGGGGTACGGCAATCAGCCCCAGCATTTT. This translates into CASSLADRVGYGNQPQHF.

This chain joins TRBV5-1 and TRBJ2-1; TRBD1 matches 9 bases. The CDR3 has 16 residues. Germline V gene sequence: CDR1 SGHRS, CDR2 YFSETQ. Unmatched junction bases numbered 9, after V lost 1 base and J lost 7 bases. The CDR3 DNA reads TGCGCCAGCAGCTTGAGTACCGGGACAGGGCCTAATGAGCAGTTCTTC. Its translation is CASSLSTGTGPNEQFF.

CDR3 residues: CASSRDSNEKLFF. The CDR3 DNA reads as TGTGCCAGCTCACGCGACAGTAATGAAAAACTGTTTTTT. The chain links TRBV18 to TRBJ1-4; D is possibly TRBD1 (5 bases). The CDR3 totals 13 residues. The germline V and J ends were trimmed by 4 bases and 4 bases, with 7 bases remaining between them. Germline V CDR1 and CDR2: KGHSH, LQKENI.

The CDR3 reads CASSPILQGVQPQHF. Written as DNA, the CDR3 is TGTGCCAGCAGCCCGATCCTACAGGGTGTTCAGCCCCAGCATTTT. The J gene is TRBJ1-5, the V gene TRBV5-5; possible D gene TRBD1, 6 bases. CDR1 SGHKS and CDR2 YYEKEE come from the germline V gene (reference sequence). CDR3 length: 15 residues. V lost 4 bases and J lost 6, with 17 bases in between. Combining the CDR3 with reference TRBV5-5 and TRBJ1-5 gives the whole variable domain DAGVTQSPTHLIKTRGQQVTLRCSPISGHKSVSWYQQVLGQGPQFIFQYYEKEERGRGNFPDRFSARQFPNYSSELNVNALLLGDSALYLCASSPILQGVQPQHFGDGTRLSIL.

V usage is TRBV13 and J usage is TRBJ1-2; a weak D match, TRBD1 (5 bases). V was clipped by 0 bases and J by 8 bases, with 19 bases between them. In germline, CDR1 is PRHDT, CDR2 FYEKMQ (reference sequence). The CDR3 covers 16 residues. This CDR3 reads CASSLGVGRQFPGYTF. The DNA for the CDR3 is TGTGCCAGCAGCTTAGGTGTGGGCCGACAGTTTCCGGGCTACACCTTC. The full variable domain, rest sourced from reference TRBV13 and TRBJ1-2, is AAGVIQSPRHLIKEKRETATLKCYPIPRHDTVYWYQQGPGQDPQFLISFYEKMQSDKGSIPDRFSAQQFSDYHSELNMSSLELGDSALYFCASSLGVGRQFPGYTFGSGTRLTVV.

The J gene is TRBJ1-2, the V gene TRBV7-2; TRBD1 matches 7 bases. The CDR3 runs 16 residues. Losses at the gene ends were 4 bases for V and 1 base for J; bases not matched to a gene: 9. Germline V gene sequence: CDR1 SGHTA, CDR2 FQGNSA. The CDR3, as DNA: TGTGCCAGCAGCTCTCGGACAGGCCGGCTTAACTATGGCTACACCTTC. It translates to CASSSRTGRLNYGYTF.

V gene TRBV29-1 combines with J gene TRBJ1-1; D is possibly TRBD1 (6 bases). The V gene's germline CDR1 is SQVTM and CDR2 ANQGSEA. The CDR3 loop spans 13 amino acids. Trimming removed 5 bases from V and 1 base from J, with 11 bases in between. The CDR3 sequence is CSVLRTANTEAFF. In DNA, the CDR3 is TGCAGCGTTTTACGGACAGCGAACACTGAAGCTTTCTTT.

The chain links TRBV5-1 to TRBJ2-6; TRBD1 might be the D (6 bases). The CDR3 has 20 amino acids. Trimming took off 4 bases at V and 3 bases at J, with 26 bases between the two ends. The germline V gene has CDR1 SGHRS and CDR2 YFSETQ. CDR3 residues: CASSKGTRTIPVFGANVLTF. The CDR3 DNA is TGCGCCAGCAGCAAAGGGACACGGACAATACCCGTCTTTGGGGCCAACGTCCTGACTTTC.

The DNA for the CDR3 is TGTGCCTGGAGCGTACTGGCGGGATCCCAGTACTTC. Translated: CAWSVLAGSQYF. The chain links TRBV30 to TRBJ2-5; D perhaps matches TRBD2 (6 bases). V dropped 3 bases and J dropped 9 bases, with 14 bases sitting between them. Germline lookup yields CDR1 GTSNPN and CDR2 SVGIG (reference sequence). The CDR3 has 12 amino acids. The whole variable domain, filled in from reference TRBV30 and TRBJ2-5, reads SQTIHQWPATLVQPVGSPLSLECTVEGTSNPNLYWYRQAAGRGLQLLFYSVGIGQISSEVPQNLSASRPQDRQFILSSKKLLLSDSGFYLCAWSVLAGSQYFGPGTRLLVL.

V and J are TRBV3-1 (or the pseudogene TRBV3-2) and TRBJ2-7; D may be TRBD1 (6 bases). Germline CDR1 is LGHDT and CDR2 is YNNKEL (reference sequence). Trimming removed 0 bases at V and 6 bases at J, with 6 bases between. CDR3 size: 12 residues. The chain's CDR3 is CASSQDRGEQYF. Written as DNA, the CDR3 is TGTGCCAGCAGCCAAGACAGGGGCGAGCAGTACTTC.

The chain links TRBV27 to TRBJ1-1; the D is unclear. Per the germline V gene, CDR1 is MNHEY and CDR2 is SMNVEV (reference sequence). This CDR3 is 13 amino acids long. Trimming pared 2 bases from V and 3 bases from J, leaving 7 bases between. The chain's CDR3 is CASSLLPDTEAFF. In nucleotides, the CDR3 is TGTGCCAGCAGTTTACTCCCCGACACTGAAGCTTTCTTT.

This chain connects TRBV12-3 or TRBV12-4 to TRBJ2-5; D unclear. V was pared by 3 bases and J by 10 bases, with 12 bases between. The CDR3 runs to 12 residues. CDR3 bases: TGTGCCAGCAGTTTTGCATCGACAATCCAGTACTTC. It encodes CASSFASTIQYF.

In this sample, this clone turned up a few times. CDR3 in amino acids: CAISEGGAGELFF. The CDR3 bases are TGTGCCATCAGTGAAGGGGGCGCCGGGGAGCTGTTTTTT. The genes are TRBV10-3 and TRBJ2-2; the match to TRBD1 covers 7 bases. The V gene's germline CDR1 is ENHRY and CDR2 SYGVKD. Trimming cost V 3 bases and J 6 bases; bases outside gene matches: 1. This CDR3 has 13 amino acids.

The chain employs TRBV6-1 and TRBJ2-1; 9 bases agree with TRBD2. Germline assignment: CDR1 MNHNS and CDR2 SASEGT. Unmatched junction bases numbered 4, after V lost 2 bases and J lost 2 bases. The CDR3 covers 16 residues. The CDR3 sequence: CASSELVAGAYNEQFF. DNA of the CDR3: TGTGCCAGCAGTGAATTGGTAGCGGGAGCCTACAATGAGCAGTTCTTC.

This clone is a singleton in its sample. V usage is TRBV5-1 and J usage is TRBJ1-2; possibly TRBD1 for D (5 bases). Trimming pared 0 bases from V and 7 bases from J, leaving 13 bases between. Germline CDR1 SGHRS, CDR2 YFSETQ. CDR3 size: 14 residues. DNA for the CDR3: TGCGCCAGCAGCTTGGCCGGCAGGGATGGTGGCTACACCTTC. This encodes CASSLAGRDGGYTF.

This chain uses TRBV12-3 or TRBV12-4 with TRBJ2-1; a possible D gene is TRBD2 (5 bases). This CDR3 comprises 12 residues. V lost 3 bases and J lost 13, with 13 bases in between. The CDR3 DNA reads as TGTGCCAGCAGTTTGAGACAACCGGGACAGTTCTTC. Encoded protein: CASSLRQPGQFF.